What follows are 25 T cell receptor beta chains derived from one specimen sequenced in a study of shared clonotypes between healthy human individuals. Some clones are missing from TCRdb's copy, which holds only in-frame ones; the method was immunoSEQ multiplex PCR. The sample gives some 510,000 clones, 60% to 85% of which show up once; around 13% is in the top ten. Sequencing used PBMCs. The receptor set was obtained from a middle-aged woman in good health. Some clones in this sample may be carry-over from other donors' samples.

The chain combines TRBV7-2 with TRBJ2-7; D is unresolved. The germline CDR1 and CDR2 sequences are SGHTA and FQGNSA. V was pared by 6 bases and J by 7 bases, with 22 bases between. This CDR3 has 15 residues. CDR3 bases: TGTGCCAGCAGACATAATTCGCTCTCTGTCTCGGAGCAGTACTTC. It codes for CASRHNSLSVSEQYF.

The chain joins TRBV7-9 to TRBJ2-7; perhaps TRBD2 as D (5 bases). CDR1 is SEHNR, CDR2 FQNEAQ, per germline (reference sequence). Trimming took 5 bases from V and 0 from J, leaving 11 bases between them. CDR3 length: 14 amino acids. The CDR3, as DNA: TGTGCCAGCAGCGCCGGACTTAGCTCCTACGAGCAGTACTTC. Amino acid sequence: CASSAGLSSYEQYF.

The chain links TRBV4-2 to TRBJ2-7; 14 positions match TRBD2. V shed 2 bases and J 2 bases; nucleotides not matched to a gene: 11. This CDR3 is 19 amino acids long. CDR1 is LGHNA, CDR2 YNFKEQ, per germline. This CDR3 reads CASSQSPPGLAGVPYEQYF. The CDR3 bases are TGTGCCAGCAGCCAATCCCCACCGGGACTAGCGGGAGTCCCCTACGAGCAGTACTTC.

The CDR3 sequence: CASSSSRNTEAFF. CDR3 DNA: TGCGCCAGCAGCTCAAGCAGGAACACTGAAGCTTTCTTT. This sequence joins TRBV5-1 and TRBJ1-1; D gene uncertain. The CDR3 runs 13 residues. V was trimmed by 3 bases and J by 1 base, leaving 7 bases between them. In germline, CDR1 is SGHRS, CDR2 YFSETQ. The whole variable domain, filled in from reference TRBV5-1 and TRBJ1-1, reads KAGVTQTPRYLIKTRGQQVTLSCSPISGHRSVSWYQQTPGQGLQFLFEYFSETQRNKGNFPGRFSGRQFSNSRSEMNVSTLELGDSALYLCASSSSRNTEAFFGQGTRLTVV.

The chain is built from TRBV29-1 and TRBJ1-2, with 11 bases lining up with TRBD1. This CDR3 is 13 amino acids long. Germline values: CDR1 SQVTM, CDR2 ANQGSEA. V dropped 7 bases and J dropped 6; count of bases not matched to a gene: 7. The DNA of the CDR3 is TGCAGCGCTGGACAGGGGGCATACGATGGCTACACCTTC. It is translated as CSAGQGAYDGYTF.

The CDR3 DNA sequence: TGTGCCAGCAGTGCTCAACAGGGGCCCATGAACACTGAAGCTTTCTTT. It encodes CASSAQQGPMNTEAFF. This chain joins TRBV27 and TRBJ1-1; 7 bases agree with TRBD1. This CDR3 is 16 amino acids long. Per germline, CDR1 MNHEY and CDR2 SMNVEV (reference sequence). V trimming: 5 bases; J trimming: 0 bases; junction bases outside the gene matches: 9.

This clone was counted a few times. The chain couples TRBV2 to TRBJ1-2, with D hard to call. The CDR3 spans 15 residues. Germline V lookup: CDR1 SNHLY, CDR2 FYNNEI. V was cut by 5 bases and J by 0 bases, with 13 bases left in between. The CDR3 region is CASSPFTVSNYGYTF. The CDR3 DNA sequence: TGTGCCAGCAGTCCCTTCACAGTATCTAACTATGGCTACACCTTC.

J is TRBJ1-5 and V is TRBV27; D is unclear. The germline V and J ends were trimmed by 6 bases and 0 bases, with 9 bases remaining between them. The germline V gene encodes CDR1 MNHEY and CDR2 SMNVEV (reference sequence). The CDR3 totals 14 residues. In DNA form, the CDR3 reads TGTGCCAGCAGCGCAGGTTTTAGCAATCAGCCCCAGCATTTT. It translates to CASSAGFSNQPQHF.

The chain links TRBV10-3 to TRBJ1-2; D not certain. Germline V gene data show CDR1 as ENHRY and CDR2 as SYGVKD. The CDR3 totals 13 residues. V was pared by 3 bases and J by 7 bases, with 12 bases between. CDR3 sequence reads: CAISDTAGSGYTF. CDR3 bases: TGTGCCATCAGTGATACGGCAGGCTCTGGCTACACCTTC.

The chain combines TRBV7-8 with TRBJ1-1; a possible D gene is TRBD1 (6 bases). V lost 5 bases, J lost 0 bases, and 16 bases lay in between. Germline CDR1 is SGHVS and CDR2 is FQNEAQ. This CDR3 contains 16 residues. The CDR3: CASSPRTVAMNTEAFF. The DNA of the CDR3 is TGTGCCAGCAGCCCGAGGACAGTCGCAATGAACACTGAAGCTTTCTTT.

V gene TRBV7-2 combines with J gene TRBJ2-1; D not certain. The germline V and J ends were trimmed by 3 bases and 3 bases, with 12 bases remaining between them. CDR1 is SGHTA and CDR2 is FQGNSA in the germline V gene. The CDR3 has 15 residues. CDR3 nucleotides: TGTGCCAGCAGCTTTACAGTTCCTCTCTACAATGAGCAGTTCTTC. Protein product: CASSFTVPLYNEQFF.

The V call is TRBV28, the J call TRBJ2-2, with TRBD2 matching over 15 bases. Germline V lookup: CDR1 MDHEN, CDR2 SYDVKM. V was clipped by 6 bases and J by 7 bases; unmatched bases: 15. There are 19 residues in the CDR3. The CDR3, as DNA: TGTGCCAGCAGCCCCCCCTCCGGGACTAGCGGGAGGAGGGTCGGGGAGCTGTTTTTT. This sequence encodes CASSPPSGTSGRRVGELFF.

This clone occurred once. This chain links TRBV6-1 with TRBJ1-5, with D possibly being TRBD1 (6 bases). The CDR3 length is 16 residues. The germline V gene has CDR1 MNHNS and CDR2 SASEGT. V lost 3 bases, J lost 2 bases, and 14 bases lay in between. CDR3 in amino acids: CASSDTGLGGNQPQHF. The CDR3 DNA sequence: TGTGCCAGCAGTGATACAGGGTTAGGAGGCAATCAGCCCCAGCATTTT.

This clone was seen more than once but under ten times. V and J are TRBV28 and TRBJ2-7; TRBD2 matches 14 bases. With V trimmed by 3 bases and J by 3 bases, 1 base remained unmatched. This CDR3 has 15 amino acids. Germline-derived CDR1 and CDR2 are MDHEN and SYDVKM. The chain's CDR3 is CASSFGLAGGYEQYF. The CDR3 DNA reads TGTGCCAGCAGTTTCGGACTAGCGGGAGGCTACGAGCAGTACTTC.

The rearrangement uses TRBV6-5 and TRBJ2-7; 9 bases map to TRBD1. The J segment lost 3 bases and the V segment lost 7 bases, leaving 7 bases of the junction unmatched. Germline V CDR1 and CDR2: MNHEY, SVGAGI. The CDR3 contains 14 residues. The CDR3 sequence is CASKPTGGGYEQYF. CDR3 nucleotide sequence: TGTGCCAGCAAACCTACAGGGGGCGGCTACGAGCAGTACTTC.

The gene calls are TRBV6-1 and TRBJ2-2; 7 bases are shared with TRBD2. Germline trimming cut 4 bases from V and 4 bases from J; bases unmatched to any gene: 9. The CDR3 runs 16 residues. CDR1 is MNHNS and CDR2 is SASEGT in the germline V gene. The CDR3 loop reads CASSGFGGEITGELFF. In DNA, the CDR3 is TGTGCCAGCAGTGGGTTTGGGGGGGAGATCACCGGGGAGCTGTTTTTT.

The V call is TRBV4-2, the J call TRBJ2-1; D possibly corresponds to TRBD2 (6 bases). This CDR3 contains 15 residues. CDR1 and CDR2 (germline): LGHNA, YNFKEQ. V lost 3 bases and J 4 bases, leaving 13 bases between the germline ends. CDR3 DNA: TGTGCCAGCAGCCAGGGGACTGGGGGGTACAATGAGCAGTTCTTC. Translating it yields CASSQGTGGYNEQFF.

A single count supports this clone. The V gene is TRBV19, the J gene TRBJ2-3; TRBD1 matches at 7 bases. Trimming took 4 bases from V and 0 from J; bases not matched to a gene: 4. From germline, CDR1 is LNHDA and CDR2 SQIVND (reference sequence). The CDR3 totals 15 residues. The CDR3 DNA follows: TGTGCCAGTAGTAGAAGGGACAGCAGCACAGATACGCAGTATTTT. This codes for CASSRRDSSTDTQYF. Full variable domain (rest looked up from reference TRBV19 and TRBJ2-3): DGGITQSPKYLFRKEGQNVTLSCEQNLNHDAMYWYRQDPGQGLRLIYYSQIVNDFQKGDIAEGYSVSREKKESFPLTVTSAQKNPTAFYLCASSRRDSSTDTQYFGPGTRLTVL.

CDR3 bases: TGTGCCAGCAGAAAACCGGGACTAGTTTACAATGAGCAGTTCTTC. Its translation is CASRKPGLVYNEQFF. This chain connects TRBV6-5 to TRBJ2-1; TRBD2 matches 8 bases. This CDR3 comprises 15 residues. CDR1 and CDR2 from the germline V gene are MNHEY and SVGAGI. The junction had 8 bases not matched to a gene; V was cut back by 6 bases and J by 4 bases.

The rearrangement joins TRBV7-2 to TRBJ2-3; 12 positions agree with TRBD2. CDR3 length equals 16 residues. Germline V gives CDR1 SGHTA, CDR2 FQGNSA. V trimming: 4 bases; J trimming: 7 bases; junction bases outside the gene matches: 9. The CDR3 region is CASSSRTSGIVYTQYF. The CDR3 DNA is TGTGCCAGCAGCTCTCGGACTAGCGGGATCGTGTATACGCAGTATTTT.

This clone has just one count. The chain joins TRBV29-1 to TRBJ2-3, with 8 bases lining up with TRBD1. Germline V CDR1 and CDR2: SQVTM, ANQGSEA. Trimming removed 4 bases from V and 0 bases from J; junction bases left unmatched: 3. The CDR3 runs to 14 residues. The CDR3 DNA follows: TGCAGCGTTGCCCAGGGGGCCAGCACAGATACGCAGTATTTT. Translating it yields CSVAQGASTDTQYF.

J is TRBJ1-2 and V is TRBV6-5; the match to TRBD1 covers 8 bases. The CDR3 contains 15 residues. V dropped 5 bases and J dropped 7; count of bases not matched to a gene: 12. The germline V gene has CDR1 MNHEY and CDR2 SVGAGI. The CDR3, as DNA: TGTGCCAGCAGTCCGCCCACGGGACAGGATGGTGGCTACACCTTC. Protein product: CASSPPTGQDGGYTF.

The chain recombines TRBV19 with TRBJ2-5; D may be TRBD2 (7 bases). Trimming pared 5 bases from V and 1 base from J, leaving 23 bases between. Germline V gene lookup returns CDR1 LNHDA and CDR2 SQIVND (reference sequence). The CDR3 is 18 residues long. CDR3 in amino acids: CASSGGRGRLRVQETQYF. The DNA of the CDR3 is TGTGCCAGTAGTGGGGGGCGCGGGAGATTGAGAGTCCAAGAGACCCAGTACTTC.

This clone was seen only once. The chain employs TRBV9 and TRBJ2-7; the D gene is possibly TRBD2 (5 bases). Trimming shortened V by 2 bases and J by 3 bases, and 12 bases separated the two germline ends. The length of the CDR3 is 14 residues. Germline assignment: CDR1 SGDLS and CDR2 YYNGEE. The CDR3 DNA reads as TGTGCCAGCAGCGTTCCGGGGAGAGACTACGAGCAGTACTTC. Its translation: CASSVPGRDYEQYF.

The chain is built from TRBV4-1 and TRBJ2-2, with TRBD2 matching over 11 bases. In germline, CDR1 is MGHRA, CDR2 YSYEKL. The trim removed 4 bases at V and 7 bases at J, leaving 8 bases unmatched. This CDR3 has 16 residues. CDR3 nucleotide sequence: TGCGCCAGCAGCCCTACTAGCGGGAGAAGGATCGGGGAGCTGTTTTTT. This translates into CASSPTSGRRIGELFF.